What follows describes a single T cell receptor beta chain. This clonotype has more than one count but fewer than ten. Its antigen is not yet known. No base-level quality is on record; no much larger clone is a single base apart. Including the terminal cysteine and valine, the CDR3 comprises 16 residues. Here the CDR3 DNA is all that survives: 48 bases in frame from base 1. Trimming accounts for 0 bases at V and 2 bases at J, while the number of junction bases matched to no gene is 6. Based on the germline V gene, the CDR1 and CDR2 sequences are MGHRA and YSYEKL. PBMCs were isolated by Ficoll-Paque density gradient centrifugation. The sample comes from a study of T-cell memory formation after mild COVID-19 (dated by TCRdb to about 2021). Broadly, across the study: Most TCR sequence clusters were specific to one of the two donors. In two donors, T-cell clones that expanded and contracted after mild COVID-19 were tracked by sequencing TCRalpha and TCRbeta repertoires over time. Two young, previously healthy adult volunteers made up the cohort, one male and one female.

The data were produced on an Illumina NovaSeq 6000. TCRalpha and TCRbeta cDNA libraries were built by 5'RACE with constant-segment primers, adding sample barcodes and unique molecular identifiers. RNA was extracted from every sample with Trizol reagent. Library amplification was performed in two PCR steps, and a second sample barcode and Illumina TruSeq adapters were introduced in the second step. Libraries were sequenced on an Illumina NovaSeq with 2 x 150 bp paired-end reads. Processing in the source paper ran as follows. With migec v1.2.7, reads were demultiplexed and then collapsed into UMI-guided consensus sequences. With mixcr v2.1.11, UMI consensuses were aligned to TRA and TRB V and J templates and assembled into clonotypes. Clonotypes were classified as expanded or contracted when called significant by both edgeR and NoisET, with noise models trained on biological replicates. For edgeR calls, the thresholds were a false discovery rate-adjusted p below 0.01 and a log2 fold-change of 1. PCA with hierarchical clustering of max-normalized trajectories of the 1000 most abundant clonotypes was used as exploratory dynamics analysis. Separately sequenced CD4+ and CD8+ repertoires were used to assign the CD4 or CD8 phenotype of responding clones. In TCRdb, the public reads were trimmed at Q25 with fastp and aligned with MiXCR, with productive beta chains retained. Entries that share a CDR3 protein sequence are merged under the most common genes and DNA. The authors' filters were not applied to this entry. The sample profile shows about 410,000 distinct CDR3 sequences; 18% of them were found once. About 22% of the sample belongs to the ten largest clones.

Broader findings and caveats from the paper: Only a couple of mild cases were covered by the study, and larger cohorts that include severe cases with pre-infection samples were considered necessary. From day 15 to 85, contracting clones showed balanced CD4/CD8 phenotypes, whereas a second wave of clones that expanded from day 15 to 37 leaned towards CD4+. Some responding clones were found in pre-infection memory, which suggests that pre-existing cross-reactive memory T cells took part in the SARS-CoV-2 response. SARS-CoV-2 specificity was not confirmed for the second-wave clones peaking on day 37. Contracting CD4+ clones were located mainly in the CM and EM memory subsets, whereas CD8+ clones were found to be enriched in EMRA.

The V gene is TRBV4-1 and the J gene is TRBJ2-7; TRBD2 agrees with 8 junctional bases. Sequenced: PBMCs or a T cell subset sorted from them (not recorded which). The sequence came from a man younger than 30 who had mild COVID-19 (a few samples of this study predate the infection). The sample titles of this study are shuffled in the database, so cell type and time point are left out; the donor was told from shared clones. This receptor carries the CDR3 CASSQEPGGAPYEQYV. The nucleotide sequence reads TGCGCCAGCAGCCAAGAGCCCGGGGGGGCCCCCTACGAGCAGTACGTC.